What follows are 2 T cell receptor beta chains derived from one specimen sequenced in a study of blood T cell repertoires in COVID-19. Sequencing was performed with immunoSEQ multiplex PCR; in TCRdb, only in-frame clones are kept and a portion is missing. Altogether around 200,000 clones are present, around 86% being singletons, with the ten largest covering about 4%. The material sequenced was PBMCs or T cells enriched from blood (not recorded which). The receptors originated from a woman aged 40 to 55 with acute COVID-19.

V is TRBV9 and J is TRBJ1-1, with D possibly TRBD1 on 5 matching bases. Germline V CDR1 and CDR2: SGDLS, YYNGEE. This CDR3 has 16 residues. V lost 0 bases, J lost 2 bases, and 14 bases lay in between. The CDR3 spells CASSVEPGIINTEAFF. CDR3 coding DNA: TGTGCCAGCAGCGTAGAACCAGGGATCATCAACACTGAAGCTTTCTTT.

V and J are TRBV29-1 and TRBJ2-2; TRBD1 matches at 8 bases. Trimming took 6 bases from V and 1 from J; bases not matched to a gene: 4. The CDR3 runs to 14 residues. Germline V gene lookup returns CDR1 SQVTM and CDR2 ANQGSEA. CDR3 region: CSVAGGRNTGELFF. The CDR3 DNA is TGCAGCGTCGCAGGGGGCAGGAACACCGGGGAGCTGTTTTTT.